This TCR beta chain was recorded in a study of tumor-infiltrating lymphocytes in localized non-small cell lung cancer. The wider study: Several tumor histologies, both smoking statuses, and some post-neoadjuvant chemotherapy samples were included.

Germline V gives CDR1 SGHTA, CDR2 FQGTGA. This CDR3 has 13 residues. V lost 5 bases and J lost 1, with 8 bases in between. This clone was detected a few times. Its antigen is as yet unknown. General study results and limits: TCR sequencing covered a subset of patients with enough tissue. Compared with uninvolved lung, tumors showed higher T cell infiltration by TCRbeta sequencing.

The repertoire was sequenced with immunoSEQ multiplex PCR; TCRdb's copy has only in-frame clones and lacks some. The repertoire holds 15,000 to 17,000 clones, with about 75% as singletons. The clonotype originates from a human donor with non-small cell lung cancer. Sequenced: lung tumor tissue. The chain combines TRBV7-3 with TRBJ2-5; D is tentatively TRBD1 or TRBD2 (5 bases each). In DNA form, the CDR3 reads TGTGCCAGCAGCCCGGGGCTCCAAGAGACCCAGTACTTC. It yields the protein CASSPGLQETQYF.